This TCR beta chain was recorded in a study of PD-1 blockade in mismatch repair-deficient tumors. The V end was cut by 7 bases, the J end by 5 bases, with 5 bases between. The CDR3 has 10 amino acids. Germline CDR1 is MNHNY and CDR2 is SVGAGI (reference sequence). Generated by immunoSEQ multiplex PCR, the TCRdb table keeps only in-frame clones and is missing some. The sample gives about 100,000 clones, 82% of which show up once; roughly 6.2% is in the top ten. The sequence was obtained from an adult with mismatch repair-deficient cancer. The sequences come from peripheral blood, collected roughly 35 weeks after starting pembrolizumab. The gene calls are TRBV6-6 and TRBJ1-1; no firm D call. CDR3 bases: TGTGCCAGCATCGGGACTGAAGCTTTCTTT. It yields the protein CASIGTEAFF.